This T cell receptor beta chain stems from a study of blood T cell repertoires in COVID-19. Overall study context: The United States, Italy and Spain provided the acute and convalescent COVID-19 samples. T cells, B-cell-depleted T cells, or PBMCs provided the cDNA or gDNA that served as material.

V was pared by 1 base and J by 4 bases, with 11 bases between. Germline CDR1 and CDR2: LGHNA and YSLEER. The CDR3 has 15 residues. Here immunoSEQ multiplex PCR was the method, and the copy in TCRdb shows in-frame clones only, minus some. The sample consists of over 150,000 clones, around 87% of them appearing once. Seattle's enrolled individuals joined amid active infection and were then monitored longitudinally. This TCR was sampled from a man aged 60 to 75 with COVID-19, enrolled during active disease. Sequencing was carried out using peripheral blood. The V gene is TRBV4-3, the J gene TRBJ1-5, with D possibly being TRBD1 (5 bases). As DNA, the CDR3 is TGCGCCAGCAGCCAAGTTTACCAGGGAAATCAGCCCCAGCATTTT. Its translation is CASSQVYQGNQPQHF.